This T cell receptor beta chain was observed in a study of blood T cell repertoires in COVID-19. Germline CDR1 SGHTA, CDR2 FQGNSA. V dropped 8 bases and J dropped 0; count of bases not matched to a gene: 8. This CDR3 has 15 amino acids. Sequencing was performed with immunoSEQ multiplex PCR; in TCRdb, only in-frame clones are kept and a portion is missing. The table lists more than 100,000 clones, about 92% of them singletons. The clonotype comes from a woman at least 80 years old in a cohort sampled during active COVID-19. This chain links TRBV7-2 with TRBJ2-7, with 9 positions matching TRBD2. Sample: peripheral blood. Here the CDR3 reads CASGAGGGSSYEQYF. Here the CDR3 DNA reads TGTGCCAGCGGAGCGGGAGGCGGGAGCTCCTACGAGCAGTACTTC.